Each of the 25 T cell receptor beta chains below was sequenced from the same sample in a study of a mutant IDH1 vaccine in newly diagnosed glioma. Sequenced by immunoSEQ multiplex PCR; TCRdb stores in-frame clones only, minus some. Of more than 20,000 clones in the sample, just over 90% are singletons; the top ten hold just over 9%. Regarding time point: baseline, week 1 (first vaccination visit). Sample treatment: pre-vaccination baseline after standard-of-care therapy. This material consisted of PBMCs, taken from a glioma patient treated with radiotherapy, temozolomide or both. The source of these receptors is a man between 25 and 39 years old with glioma.

The CDR3: CAWSVPPTSGAVQGQYF. CDR3 DNA: TGTGCCTGGAGTGTACCTCCGACTAGCGGGGCAGTACAGGGGCAGTATTTT. This chain joins TRBV30 and TRBJ2-3, with TRBD2 matching 11 bases. This CDR3 has 17 residues. Trimming cost V 0 bases and J 11 bases; bases outside gene matches: 16. Germline CDR1 GTSNPN, CDR2 SVGIG (reference sequence).

Only one count was recorded for this clone. V gene TRBV30 combines with J gene TRBJ1-1; D is unclear. The CDR3 spans 13 residues. Germline V gives CDR1 GTSNPN, CDR2 SVGIG (reference sequence). V dropped 0 bases and J dropped 8 bases, with 13 bases sitting between them. The CDR3 loop reads CAWSVGPSREAFF. The CDR3 nucleotides read TGTGCCTGGAGTGTAGGCCCCTCGAGGGAAGCTTTCTTT.

The J gene is TRBJ1-5, the V gene TRBV7-8; D remains unclear. The length of the CDR3 is 14 residues. Trimming took 4 bases from V and 5 from J, leaving 12 bases between them. The germline V gene encodes CDR1 SGHVS and CDR2 FQNEAQ. The CDR3 spells CASSSDPRDQPQHF. CDR3 nucleotide sequence: TGTGCCAGCAGCTCGGACCCTAGAGATCAGCCCCAGCATTTT.

J is TRBJ2-2 and V is TRBV5-1; D is perhaps TRBD1 or TRBD2 (5 bases each). CDR1 is SGHRS and CDR2 is YFSETQ in the germline V gene. Trimming left V 0 bases short and J 5 bases short, with 14 bases between. The CDR3 extends over 16 amino acids. CDR3 sequence reads: CASSLGPRGDTGELFF. The DNA for the CDR3 is TGCGCCAGCAGCTTGGGGCCGAGGGGAGATACCGGGGAGCTGTTTTTT.

The V call is TRBV6-1, the J call TRBJ2-1, with unresolved D. V was cut by 6 bases and J by 2 bases, with 11 bases left in between. CDR1 and CDR2 (germline): MNHNS, SASEGT. The CDR3 sequence is 14 residues long. CDR3 nucleotide sequence: TGTGCCAGCAGGGCAGGCTTAGCCTACAATGAGCAGTTCTTC. Protein: CASRAGLAYNEQFF.

The V and J genes are TRBV2 and TRBJ1-4; no clear D. This CDR3 has 15 residues. V shed 3 bases and J shed 4 bases, with 12 bases lying between them. The germline gives CDR1 SNHLY, CDR2 FYNNEI. CDR3 coding DNA: TGTGCCAGCAGTGACAGAAGGGAGTTTAATGAAAAACTGTTTTTT. Translating it yields CASSDRREFNEKLFF.

This chain connects TRBV19 to TRBJ2-3; TRBD2 is a possible D gene (5 bases). This CDR3 is built from 14 residues. With 3 bases removed from V and 6 bases from J, the gap between germline ends came to 13 bases. Germline CDR1 LNHDA, CDR2 SQIVND (reference sequence). The CDR3 protein is CASSIRRTSDTQYF. The DNA for the CDR3 is TGTGCCAGTAGTATCCGTCGGACTTCGGATACGCAGTATTTT.

The genes are TRBV19 and TRBJ2-1; 11 bases line up with TRBD2. The CDR3 sequence is 15 residues long. J gave up 7 bases and V 10 bases, and 12 bases lay outside the gene matches. CDR1 is LNHDA, CDR2 SQIVND, per germline (reference sequence). CDR3 bases: TGTGCCACCTGGAGCGGACTAGCGGGCCCAAATGAGCAGTTCTTC. Protein product: CATWSGLAGPNEQFF.

This chain joins TRBV14 and TRBJ1-4, with D possibly TRBD1 on 5 matching bases. Germline lookup yields CDR1 SGHDN and CDR2 FVKESK. The CDR3 covers 18 residues. V lost 1 base, J lost 6 bases, and 21 bases lay in between. This CDR3 reads CASSQGRNGHNVYEKLFF. DNA for the CDR3: TGTGCCAGCAGCCAAGGCCGGAATGGACACAATGTTTATGAAAAACTGTTTTTT. The variable domain in full, with the rest retrieved from reference TRBV14 and TRBJ1-4, is EAGVTQFPSHSVIEKGQTVTLRCDPISGHDNLYWYRRVMGKEIKFLLHFVKESKQDESGMPNNRFLAERTGGTYSTLKVQPAELEDSGVYFCASSQGRNGHNVYEKLFFGSGTQLSVL.

This chain links TRBV12-5 with TRBJ2-2; D ambiguous. Germline CDR1 reads LGHNT; CDR2 reads FRNRAP. The V end was cut by 4 bases, the J end by 0 bases, with 6 bases between. The CDR3 has 14 residues. As DNA, the CDR3 is TGTGCTAGTGGTTCCAGAACGAACACCGGGGAGCTGTTTTTT. It specifies CASGSRTNTGELFF. The whole variable domain, filled in from reference TRBV12-5 and TRBJ2-2, reads DARVTQTPRHKVTEMGQEVTMRCQPILGHNTVFWYRQTMMQGLELLAYFRNRAPLDDSGMPKDRFSAEMPDATLATLKIQPSEPRDSAVYFCASGSRTNTGELFFGEGSRLTVL.

The rearrangement links TRBV19 to TRBJ2-1; no clear D gene. The germline gives CDR1 LNHDA, CDR2 SQIVND (reference sequence). The CDR3 spans 11 residues. V lost 5 bases to trimming and J lost 4 bases, with 3 bases between them. CDR3 loop: CASSVYNEQFF. The CDR3 nucleotides are TGTGCCAGTAGTGTATACAATGAGCAGTTCTTC.

The chain links TRBV5-1 to TRBJ2-1; the D gene is possibly TRBD2 (5 bases). Looked up from germline, CDR1 is SGHRS and CDR2 is YFSETQ. CDR3 length: 13 amino acids. Trimming stripped 3 bases from V and 4 bases from J, with 8 bases between. CDR3 protein: CASSSGLYNEQFF. Here the CDR3 DNA reads TGCGCCAGCAGCTCCGGACTTTACAATGAGCAGTTCTTC.

The J gene is TRBJ1-2, the V gene TRBV6-5, with D possibly being TRBD1 (6 bases). V lost 5 bases and J lost 4, with 14 bases in between. The CDR3 runs 14 residues. CDR1 and CDR2 from the germline V gene are MNHEY and SVGAGI. CDR3 sequence: CASSGLTGLYGYTF. The CDR3 DNA sequence: TGTGCCAGCAGTGGCTTGACAGGACTCTATGGCTACACCTTC.

A note on this clone: One junction end disagrees with the germline gene, perhaps due to a read error. This sequence joins TRBV4-1 and TRBJ2-3; 12 nucleotides line up with TRBD2. Germline V gene lookup returns CDR1 MGHRA and CDR2 YSYEKL. The CDR3 is 17 residues long. The CDR3 DNA sequence: TGCGCCAGCAGGCAAGGGGGACTAGCGGGTGGCACAGATACGCAGTATTTT. This encodes CASRQGGLAGGTDTQYF.

The gene calls are TRBV5-1 and TRBJ1-5, with unresolved D. The ends were cut back, 5 bases at V and 1 base at J, with 13 bases in the middle. The CDR3 covers 15 residues. CDR1 SGHRS and CDR2 YFSETQ come from the germline V gene. Here the CDR3 DNA reads TGCGCCAGCAGTTTTAGCCCCGGGAGCAATCAGCCCCAGCATTTT. This sequence encodes CASSFSPGSNQPQHF.

The chain links TRBV13 to TRBJ1-1, with 8 nucleotides matching TRBD1. The CDR3 runs to 13 residues. CDR1 and CDR2 from the germline V gene are PRHDT and FYEKMQ (reference sequence). V trimming: 5 bases; J trimming: 3 bases; junction bases outside the gene matches: 2. The chain's CDR3 is CASSGQGDTEAFF. The CDR3 nucleotides read TGTGCCAGCAGCGGACAGGGAGACACTGAAGCTTTCTTT.

The V call is TRBV19, the J call TRBJ2-3; D perhaps matches TRBD2 (5 bases). There are 18 residues in the CDR3. V was trimmed by 4 bases and J by 2 bases, leaving 22 bases between them. The V gene's germline CDR1 is LNHDA and CDR2 SQIVND (reference sequence). CDR3 DNA sequence: TGTGCCAGTAGTAAGATTCGGGGAAGTGGACTCGTCACAGATACGCAGTATTTT. Amino acids: CASSKIRGSGLVTDTQYF.

The chain employs TRBV7-6 and TRBJ2-3, with TRBD1 identical over 8 bases. The CDR3 consists of 14 residues. The germline V gene encodes CDR1 SGHVS and CDR2 FNYEAQ. The junction had 7 bases not matched to a gene; V was cut back by 5 bases and J by 6 bases. CDR3: CASSPRTGKDTQYF. CDR3 DNA sequence: TGTGCCAGCAGCCCTCGGACAGGGAAGGATACGCAGTATTTT.

This chain uses TRBV11-3 with TRBJ1-1, with a possible D match to TRBD1 (6 bases). The CDR3 totals 13 residues. Trimming took 8 bases from V and 5 from J, leaving 15 bases between them. Germline assignment: CDR1 SGHNT and CDR2 YENEEA. DNA of the CDR3: TGTGCCAGCTCCGGCCGGGGGCAAACTGAAGCTTTCTTT. Amino acids: CASSGRGQTEAFF.

The J gene is TRBJ1-1, the V gene TRBV27, with no clear D. V gave up 5 bases and J gave up 5 bases, with 15 bases separating them. Per germline, CDR1 MNHEY and CDR2 SMNVEV (reference sequence). This CDR3 has 14 residues. The DNA of the CDR3 is TGTGCCAGCAGTATCAACCTCGGCGCGACTGAAGCTTTCTTT. This gives the protein CASSINLGATEAFF.

The rearrangement links TRBV21-1 to TRBJ2-3; TRBD2, the table's D call, lacks a check against the DNA. TRBV21-1 has pseudogene status. This CDR3 contains 17 residues. Here the CDR3 reads CASRNREKSGSSDTQYF. CDR3 DNA sequence: TGTGCCAGCAGGAACAGGGAAAAGAGCGGGAGTTCGGATACGCAGTATTTT.

V gene TRBV19 combines with J gene TRBJ2-4, with 8 positions matching TRBD2. This CDR3 contains 12 residues. The germline V gene encodes CDR1 LNHDA and CDR2 SQIVND (reference sequence). V gave up 3 bases and J gave up 15 bases; unmatched junction bases: 7. CDR3 sequence reads: CASSIPGGGMYF. In DNA form, the CDR3 reads TGTGCCAGTAGTATCCCGGGCGGGGGGATGTACTTC.

This clone was seen a single time. The chain combines TRBV5-1 with TRBJ1-2; TRBD1 agrees at 10 bases. The CDR3 runs 17 residues. Germline-derived CDR1 and CDR2 are SGHRS and YFSETQ. The V and J ends lost 3 bases and 5 bases, in that order; junction bases with no gene match: 13. This chain's CDR3 is CASSSPGTGVEGYGYTF. The CDR3, as DNA: TGCGCCAGCAGCTCCCCCGGGACAGGGGTGGAAGGTTATGGCTACACCTTC.

The CDR3 nucleotides read TGTGCCAGCAGTTCCCTGACTAGCGCGAACACCGGGGAGCTGTTTTTT. It codes for CASSSLTSANTGELFF. The chain links TRBV27 to TRBJ2-2; 8 nucleotides match TRBD2. V trimming: 4 bases; J trimming: 0 bases; junction bases outside the gene matches: 4. From germline, CDR1 is MNHEY and CDR2 SMNVEV (reference sequence). The CDR3 runs to 16 residues.

The CDR3 region is CASSGSGSPGELFF. CDR3 DNA sequence: TGTGCCAGCTCAGGGAGCGGGAGCCCCGGGGAGCTGTTTTTT. The rearrangement joins TRBV6-4 to TRBJ2-2; TRBD2 matches at 8 bases. The CDR3 has 14 amino acids. Losses at the gene ends were 8 bases for V and 6 bases for J; bases not matched to a gene: 8. From germline, CDR1 is MRHNA and CDR2 SNTAGT.